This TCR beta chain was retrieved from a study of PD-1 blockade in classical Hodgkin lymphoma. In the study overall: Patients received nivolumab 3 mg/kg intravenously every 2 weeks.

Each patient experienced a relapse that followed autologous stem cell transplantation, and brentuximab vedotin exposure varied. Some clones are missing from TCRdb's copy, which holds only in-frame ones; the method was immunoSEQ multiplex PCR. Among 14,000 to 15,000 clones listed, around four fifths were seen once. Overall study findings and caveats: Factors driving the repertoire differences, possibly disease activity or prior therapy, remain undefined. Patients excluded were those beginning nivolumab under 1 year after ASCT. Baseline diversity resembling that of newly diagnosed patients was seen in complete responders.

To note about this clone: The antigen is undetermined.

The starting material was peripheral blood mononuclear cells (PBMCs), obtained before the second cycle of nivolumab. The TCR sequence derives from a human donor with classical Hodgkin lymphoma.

The CDR3 spells CASSWGANTEAFF. CDR3 DNA sequence: TGCGCCAGCAGCTGGGGAGCGAACACTGAAGCTTTCTTT. The gene calls are TRBV5-1 and TRBJ1-1; D unresolved. The V gene's germline CDR1 is SGHRS and CDR2 YFSETQ. The CDR3 has 13 residues. Trimming stripped 3 bases from V and 1 base from J, with 7 bases between.